Listed below are T cell receptor beta chains from one sample, sequenced in a study of T cell responses to AZD1222 COVID-19 vaccine. The repertoire was sequenced with immunoSEQ multiplex PCR; TCRdb's copy has only in-frame clones and lacks some. The top ten clones hold 3% to 3.5% of a sample with over 150,000 clones, roughly 90% of them seen once. The material was peripheral blood, obtained on day 0 of AZD1222 vaccination. The receptors here all came from an adult in good health. The CDR3 runs from the conserved cysteine through the conserved F or W. D genes are given only for firm matches. Some rows have no size entry. The others give once, few or many, or a class for an expanded clone.

j_call clone_size v_call d_call cdr3_aa cdr3_nt
TRBJ1-1 - TRBV15 - CATSRDLKPNTEAFF TGTGCCACCAGCAGAGATCTTAAACCGAACACTGAAGCTTTCTTT
TRBJ2-2 - TRBV5-4 TRBD1 CASRAGGPENTGELFF TGTGCCAGCCGGGCAGGGGGTCCAGAGAACACCGGGGAGCTGTTTTTT
TRBJ1-4 few TRBV19 - CASSMGRNEKLFF TGTGCCAGTAGTATGGGGCGGAATGAAAAACTGTTTTTT
TRBJ2-1 - TRBV10-3 - CAISESWGDNEQFF TGTGCCATCAGTGAGTCTTGGGGGGATAATGAGCAGTTCTTC
TRBJ1-2 - TRBV4-1 - CASSQDDRVSRDGYTF TGCGCCAGCAGCCAAGATGATAGGGTCTCCCGAGACGGCTACACCTTC
TRBJ1-2 - TRBV6-2/TRBV6-3 TRBD1 CASSYSPRQGANYGYTF TGTGCCAGCAGTTACTCCCCGCGGCAGGGGGCGAACTATGGCTACACCTTC
TRBJ2-6 - TRBV18 - CASSPKTGLTPSGANVLTF TGTGCCAGCTCACCGAAAACAGGATTGACCCCCTCTGGGGCCAACGTCCTGACTTTC
TRBJ2-3 - TRBV6-4 TRBD2 CASSGGTSIDTQYF TGTGCCAGCAGCGGGGGGACTAGCATAGATACGCAGTATTTT
TRBJ2-2 - TRBV19 - CASSSQSTGELFF TGTGCCAGTAGTAGTCAGAGCACCGGGGAGCTGTTTTTT
TRBJ1-1 - TRBV19 - CASSIEVFTEAFF TGTGCCAGTAGTATTGAGGTTTTCACTGAAGCTTTCTTT
TRBJ2-7 - TRBV18 - CASSGTLGVYEQYF TGTGCCAGCTCCGGGACACTGGGTGTCTACGAGCAGTACTTC
TRBJ1-2 - TRBV12-3/TRBV12-4 TRBD1 CASRYRGSGGYTF TGTGCCAGCAGATACAGGGGATCTGGGGGCTACACCTTC
TRBJ1-2 - TRBV9 - CASSPSGGANYGYTF TGTGCCAGCAGCCCGTCGGGGGGAGCTAACTATGGCTACACCTTC
TRBJ1-5 - TRBV19 - CASSISPSNQPQHF TGTGCCAGTAGTATAAGCCCTAGCAATCAGCCCCAGCATTTT
TRBJ1-6 - TRBV3-1/TRBV3-2 TRBD1 CASSQGWTGVDSPLHF TGTGCCAGCAGCCAAGGATGGACAGGGGTCGATTCACCCCTCCACTTT
TRBJ2-5 - TRBV28 TRBD2 CASSLPGGETQYF TGTGCCAGCAGTTTACCGGGGGGAGAGACCCAGTACTTC
TRBJ1-5 - TRBV7-8 - CASSSTVTDQPQHF TGTGCCAGCAGCTCTACGGTAACCGATCAGCCCCAGCATTTT
TRBJ2-7 - TRBV11-2 TRBD1 CASSFQAGGYEQYF TGTGCCAGCAGCTTCCAAGCAGGGGGCTACGAGCAGTACTTC
TRBJ2-7 - TRBV7-3 TRBD1 CASSLGTGGEQYF TGTGCCAGCAGCCTCGGGACAGGGGGCGAGCAGTACTTC
TRBJ2-2 - TRBV28 - CASKGGVPPGELFF TGTGCCAGCAAAGGGGGGGTTCCTCCCGGGGAGCTGTTTTTT
TRBJ1-5 - TRBV4-3 - CASSQDRDQPQHF TGCGCCAGCAGCCAAGATAGGGATCAGCCCCAGCATTTT
TRBJ1-5 - TRBV10-3 - CAISESTGAGPQHF TGTGCCATCAGTGAGTCGACCGGAGCGGGACCCCAGCATTTT
TRBJ1-6 - TRBV10-3 TRBD1 CAIRSTGGTWGNSPLHF TGTGCCATCAGATCGACAGGGGGGACCTGGGGGAATTCACCCCTCCACTTT
TRBJ2-3 few TRBV12-3/TRBV12-4 - CASSLEGNTQYF TGTGCCAGCAGTTTGGAGGGGAATACGCAGTATTTT
TRBJ2-1 once TRBV6-5 TRBD2 CASSFSGTSSYNEQFF TGTGCCAGCAGTTTCTCCGGGACTAGTTCCTACAATGAGCAGTTCTTC
TRBJ2-3 - TRBV5-4 - CASSRDWWGDTQYF TGTGCCAGCAGCCGGGATTGGTGGGGAGATACGCAGTATTTT
TRBJ1-2 - TRBV5-6 TRBD1 CASSFPRETGTGRGYGYTF TGTGCCAGCAGCTTCCCCAGGGAGACAGGGACGGGAAGAGGGTATGGCTACACCTTC
TRBJ2-3 - TRBV19 TRBD2 CASRVSGADTQYF TGTGCCAGTAGGGTGAGCGGGGCAGATACGCAGTATTTT
TRBJ2-3 - TRBV29-1 TRBD1 CGQGTGGSDTQYF TGCGGACAAGGGACAGGGGGGTCAGATACGCAGTATTTT
TRBJ2-5 - TRBV5-1 TRBD2 CASSLVASGGQETQYF TGCGCCAGCAGCTTGGTTGCCAGCGGGGGACAAGAGACCCAGTACTTC
TRBJ2-3 once TRBV7-9 - CASSLLVGDTQYF TGTGCCAGCAGCTTATTAGTGGGGGATACGCAGTATTTT
TRBJ2-1 - TRBV2 - CASTPRGDTGEQFF TGTGCCAGCACCCCAAGAGGGGACACGGGCGAGCAGTTCTTC
TRBJ1-1 once TRBV4-1 - CASSQGLMNTEAFF TGCGCCAGCAGCCAAGGACTGATGAACACTGAAGCTTTCTTT
TRBJ2-3 - TRBV5-4 - CASSLQTSTDTQYF TGTGCCAGCAGCTTACAGACTAGCACAGATACGCAGTATTTT
TRBJ1-1 once TRBV4-1 - CASRGRKNTEAFF TGCGCCAGCCGCGGACGGAAGAACACTGAAGCTTTCTTT
TRBJ1-2 - TRBV12-3/TRBV12-4 - CASSLGFYYGYTF TGTGCCAGCAGTTTGGGATTCTACTATGGCTACACCTTC
TRBJ2-2 - TRBV7-8 - CASSFSDRSNTGELFF TGTGCCAGCAGCTTTTCCGACAGATCGAACACCGGGGAGCTGTTTTTT
TRBJ2-7 - TRBV7-2 - CASSYRGGRSSYEQYF TGTGCCAGCAGCTATAGAGGGGGGCGGTCTTCCTACGAGCAGTACTTC
TRBJ2-5 - TRBV7-2 TRBD2 CASSPRTSWGQETQYF TGTGCCAGCAGCCCCAGGACTAGTTGGGGCCAAGAGACCCAGTACTTC
TRBJ1-5 - TRBV4-3 - CASSQDSSNQPQHF TGCGCCAGCAGCCAGGACAGTAGCAATCAGCCCCAGCATTTT
TRBJ1-3 - TRBV5-4 - CASSSSGGAFSGNTIYF TGTGCCAGCAGTTCCTCGGGAGGGGCTTTCTCTGGAAACACCATATATTTT
TRBJ1-4 - TRBV4-1 - CASSTGRAASTNEKLFF TGCGCCAGCAGCACCGGGCGGGCAGCATCAACTAATGAAAAACTGTTTTTT
TRBJ1-1 - TRBV6-5 - CASKGQGKMNTEAFF TGTGCCAGCAAGGGCCAGGGCAAAATGAACACTGAAGCTTTCTTT
TRBJ2-1 - TRBV5-8 TRBD2 CASSLGLAGEIEQFF TGTGCCAGCAGCTTGGGTCTAGCGGGGGAGATTGAGCAGTTCTTC
TRBJ2-5 - TRBV12-3/TRBV12-4 - CATNSGQETQYF TGTGCCACCAATAGCGGACAAGAGACCCAGTACTTC
TRBJ2-7 - TRBV4-3 - CASSQVYGGPYEQYF TGCGCCAGCAGCCAAGTCTACGGCGGTCCCTACGAGCAGTACTTC
TRBJ1-2 - TRBV7-2 - CASSIQTERGGYTF TGTGCCAGCAGCATCCAGACAGAAAGGGGTGGCTACACCTTC
TRBJ1-1 - TRBV9 - CASSGDGMNTEAFF TGTGCCAGCAGCGGGGACGGAATGAACACTGAAGCTTTCTTT
TRBJ1-1 - TRBV6-6 - CASSYSLAEAFF TGTGCCAGCAGTTACTCGCTGGCTGAAGCTTTCTTT
TRBJ1-1 - TRBV7-3 TRBD1 CASSLDRETEAFF TGTGCCAGCAGCCTGGACAGGGAGACTGAAGCTTTCTTT
TRBJ1-2 - TRBV6-6 TRBD1 CASSGQAFYGYTF TGTGCCAGCAGCGGACAGGCGTTCTATGGCTACACCTTC
TRBJ2-1 - TRBV5-8 TRBD2 CASSRTSGAYNEQFF TGTGCCAGCAGTCGGACTAGCGGTGCCTACAATGAGCAGTTCTTC
TRBJ1-6 - TRBV5-1 - CASSFDRTENNSPLHF TGCGCCAGCAGCTTCGATAGGACAGAAAATAATTCACCCCTCCACTTT
TRBJ1-5 - TRBV3-1/TRBV3-2 - CASSQGPGQPQHF TGTGCCAGCAGCCAAGGACCGGGCCAGCCCCAGCATTTT
TRBJ1-1 - TRBV18 - CASSQDSGDTEAFF TGTGCCAGCTCTCAGGACTCAGGGGACACTGAAGCTTTCTTT
TRBJ2-7 - TRBV3-1/TRBV3-2 - CASSQVSQNEQYF TGTGCCAGCAGCCAAGTTTCACAGAACGAGCAGTACTTC
TRBJ2-2 - TRBV11-3 TRBD2 CASSPRGGGSTGELFF TGTGCCAGCAGCCCCCGGGGCGGGGGTTCCACCGGGGAGCTGTTTTTT